This T cell receptor (beta chain) was sequenced in a study of lymphopenia after photon versus proton radiotherapy. Findings and limits, study-wide: After the lymphocyte nadir, photon-treated repertoires showed oligoclonal expansion, especially of CD8+ Temra cells.

Note on this clone: Antigen: not known.

This table comes from immunoSEQ multiplex PCR, and its TCRdb copy is limited to in-frame clones, with some not included. The sample consists of about 33,000 clones, 85% to 90% of them appearing once. V was shortened by 1 base and J by 0 bases, with 14 bases between the two germline ends. The germline gives CDR1 SGHRS, CDR2 YFSETQ. The CDR3 is made up of 16 amino acids. This sample comprised peripheral blood, obtained from a patient treated with photon-based radiotherapy. The TCR comes from a woman between 45 and 65 years old with pancreatic cancer. The chain joins TRBV5-1 to TRBJ2-7; D call uncertain. CDR3 sequence (DNA): TGCGCCAGCAGCTTGTCTCCCAGAGGATTCTCCTACGAGCAGTACTTC. Encoded protein: CASSLSPRGFSYEQYF.